Sequencing of this TCR beta chain was carried out in a study of blood T cell repertoires in COVID-19. Study overall: COVID-19 samples from acute and convalescent phases originated in the United States, Italy and Spain. From T cells, B-cell-depleted T cells, or PBMCs came the material, which was cDNA or gDNA.

The CDR3 consists of 16 residues. Trimming removed 6 bases from V and 6 bases from J; junction bases left unmatched: 11. CDR1 is LNHDA, CDR2 SQIVND, per germline (reference sequence). Original processing methods: From reference gene primer amplification, estimates of nucleated cell counts were derived. Measured with immunoSEQ multiplex PCR; TCRdb has only the in-frame clones, and not every one. V and J calls and clone size come straight from that table; D and trimming were deduced from the DNA. The sample includes more than 70,000 clones, about 88% of them seen just once. The source material was peripheral blood. This receptor was obtained from a man between 60 and 70 years old with acute or convalescent COVID-19. This chain links TRBV19 with TRBJ2-4; 10 nucleotides match TRBD2. This chain's CDR3 is CASRRNGLAARNIQYF. Here the CDR3 DNA reads TGTGCCAGTAGGCGAAACGGACTAGCGGCGAGAAACATTCAGTACTTC. The full variable domain, with the rest looked up from reference TRBV19 and TRBJ2-4, is DGGITQSPKYLFRKEGQNVTLSCEQNLNHDAMYWYRQDPGQGLRLIYYSQIVNDFQKGDIAEGYSVSREKKESFPLTVTSAQKNPTAFYLCASRRNGLAARNIQYFGAGTRLSVL.